Listed below are T cell receptor beta chains from one sample, sequenced in a study of T cell repertoires in cytomegalovirus infection. TCRdb reanalysed the reads using MiXCR and keeps one entry per CDR3 protein. The sample contains approximately 550,000 distinct CDR3 sequences, approximately 15% of which appear only once. Sequencing input: CD8+ T cells from PBMCs. These receptors came from a human donor in good health (CMV status not recorded). Some clones in this sample may be carry-over from other donors' samples. Both conserved end residues are part of each CDR3. D genes are given only for firm matches. Only part of the rows carry a size: once, few, many, or a class if the clone is expanded.

cdr3_length	clone_size	v_call	j_call	d_call	cdr3_aa	cdr3_nt
17	many	TRBV6-6	TRBJ2-1	TRBD2	CASSYFTSGRAANEQFF	TGTGCCAGCAGTTACTTTACTAGCGGGAGGGCCGCCAATGAGCAGTTCTTC
15	NA	TRBV19	TRBJ2-1	TRBD2	CASSRLAASVDEQFF	TGTGCCAGTAGTCGACTAGCGGCTTCGGTGGATGAGCAGTTCTTC
15	NA	TRBV5-5	TRBJ1-2	NA	CASSLDTGLGYGYTF	TGTGCCAGCAGCTTGGATACAGGGTTGGGCTATGGCTACACCTTC
13	many	TRBV19	TRBJ1-2	NA	CASSWDSLEGYTF	TGTGCCAGTAGTTGGGACTCACTTGAGGGCTACACCTTC
12	NA	TRBV9	TRBJ2-1	NA	CASSEQGGEQFF	TGTGCCAGCAGCGAACAGGGAGGGGAGCAGTTCTTC
13	few	TRBV10-3	TRBJ1-1	NA	CAISESGYNEAFF	TGTGCCATCAGTGAATCGGGGTATAATGAAGCTTTCTTT
21	few	TRBV20-1	TRBJ1-2	NA	CSARISSGYRNRDPANYGYTF	TGCAGTGCTAGAATCTCTTCGGGGTATCGAAACAGGGACCCAGCTAACTATGGCTACACCTTC
15	many	TRBV7-9	TRBJ2-3	NA	CASSLGSQVPDTQYF	TGTGCCAGCAGCTTAGGCAGCCAAGTCCCAGATACGCAGTATTTT
13	few	TRBV28	TRBJ1-2	TRBD1	CASRLDRARGYTF	TGTGCCAGCAGACTGGACAGGGCACGAGGCTACACCTTC
13	many	TRBV28	TRBJ2-7	NA	CASSLRTRAEQYF	TGTGCCAGCAGTTTACGCACTAGGGCTGAGCAGTACTTC
13	many	TRBV28	TRBJ2-5	NA	CASSFRNGETQYF	TGTGCCAGCAGTTTCAGGAATGGAGAGACCCAGTACTTC
13	few	TRBV29-1	TRBJ1-2	NA	CSVLEGANYGYTF	TGCAGCGTCCTCGAGGGGGCTAACTATGGCTACACCTTC
16	NA	TRBV15	TRBJ2-1	NA	CATSRDRRRLYNEQFF	TGTGCCACCAGCAGAGATCGTCGGAGACTATACAATGAGCAGTTCTTC
15	many	TRBV7-2	TRBJ1-1	NA	CASSSFYGMNTEAFF	TGTGCCAGCAGCTCCTTCTACGGCATGAACACTGAAGCTTTCTTT
15	many	TRBV6-5	TRBJ1-1	NA	CASWMFTGRNTEAFF	TGTGCCAGCTGGATGTTTACAGGGAGGAACACTGAAGCTTTCTTT
14	NA	TRBV12-3/TRBV12-4	TRBJ2-1	NA	CASSLGPGTTKQFF	TGTGCCAGCAGTTTAGGCCCCGGGACAACTAAGCAGTTCTTC
14	many	TRBV7-9	TRBJ1-1	NA	CASSPQTGDTEAFF	TGTGCCAGCAGCCCGCAAACCGGCGACACTGAAGCTTTCTTT
15	few	TRBV20-1	TRBJ1-6	NA	CSAPSMTADGSPLHF	TGCAGTGCCCCTTCTATGACAGCTGATGGGTCACCCCTCCACTTT
16	many	TRBV6-1	TRBJ2-5	NA	CASSERLVPNAETQYF	TGTGCCAGCAGTGAGAGACTAGTTCCCAACGCAGAGACCCAGTACTTC
16	few	TRBV5-5	TRBJ2-7	NA	CASSLVWRGPSYEQYF	TGTGCCAGCAGCTTGGTCTGGCGGGGTCCCTCCTACGAGCAGTACTTC
17	many	TRBV12-3/TRBV12-4	TRBJ2-3	TRBD2	CASSSRTSGGRADTQYF	TGTGCCAGCAGCTCCCGGACTAGCGGGGGTAGGGCAGATACGCAGTATTTT
12	many	TRBV7-9	TRBJ1-1	NA	CASSEANTEAFF	TGTGCCAGCAGCGAAGCCAACACTGAAGCTTTCTTT
14	NA	TRBV6-5	TRBJ1-1	NA	CATQAAPANTEAFF	TGTGCCACACAGGCAGCCCCCGCGAACACTGAAGCTTTCTTT
19	many	TRBV7-9	TRBJ1-5	NA	CASSLAGQGPEVLDQPQHF	TGTGCCAGCAGCTTAGCGGGCCAGGGGCCCGAAGTCCTCGATCAGCCCCAGCATTTT
17	many	TRBV27	TRBJ2-7	NA	CASSLSGGTVSSYEQYF	TGTGCCAGCAGTTTATCGGGTGGGACGGTAAGCTCCTACGAGCAGTACTTC